Listed below are T cell receptor beta chains from one sample, sequenced in a study of cytomegalovirus exposure and HLA in healthy donors. Generated by immunoSEQ multiplex PCR, the TCRdb table keeps only in-frame clones and is missing some. The top ten hold approximately 1.2% of the sample, which has about 190,000 clones, approximately 88% seen once. The sequencing input was PBMCs. Receptor source: a boy under 10 years old in good health and CMV-seronegative. Each CDR3 is given with its conserved first and last residue. A D gene is named only where the DNA matches it firmly. Some rows mark clone size as missing; the rest say once, few, many or name a class of expanded clone.

j_call	v_call	d_call	clone_size	cdr3_nt	cdr3_aa
TRBJ1-1	TRBV6-6	NA	NA	TGTGCCAGCAGTTACGGCGGGGCGGGCGATTTTGGAGCTTTCTTT	CASSYGGAGDFGAFF
TRBJ2-1	TRBV7-2	NA	NA	TGTGCCAGCAGCTTAGCTGGGTTAGCGTCCTACAATGAGCAGTTCTTC	CASSLAGLASYNEQFF
TRBJ2-4	TRBV2	TRBD2	NA	TGTGCCAGCAGTGAACGTCTAGCGGGGACTAAAAACATTCAGTACTTC	CASSERLAGTKNIQYF
TRBJ1-1	TRBV7-2	NA	NA	TGTGCCAGCATCCAAACGGGGATGAACACTGAAGCTTTCTTT	CASIQTGMNTEAFF
TRBJ2-1	TRBV6-6	TRBD2	NA	TGTGCCAGCAGTAGTCCCGGGACTAGCGGGAGTGAGCAGTTCTTC	CASSSPGTSGSEQFF
TRBJ2-1	TRBV6-1	NA	NA	TGTGCCAGCAGCCCCCTTTTGTTTGAGCAGTTCTTC	CASSPLLFEQFF
TRBJ2-3	TRBV27	NA	once	TGTGCCAGCAGTTTCGGGACAAATACGCAGTATTTT	CASSFGTNTQYF
TRBJ2-1	TRBV4-1	NA	few	TGCGCCAGCAGCCAAGAGCGGGACGGACCCTACAATGAGCAGTTCTTC	CASSQERDGPYNEQFF
TRBJ1-1	TRBV7-9	NA	NA	TGTGCCAGCAGCTTGTCGGGGTCCACTGAAGCTTTCTTT	CASSLSGSTEAFF
TRBJ2-1	TRBV6-4	TRBD2	NA	TGTGCCAGCAGTGCCCGGCTAGCGGGAGCCTATGATGAGCAGTTCTTC	CASSARLAGAYDEQFF
TRBJ2-3	TRBV27	TRBD2	NA	TGTGCCAGCAGTCACGGACTAGTCCTAGATACGCAGTATTTT	CASSHGLVLDTQYF
TRBJ1-1	TRBV6-5	NA	NA	TGTGCCAGCAGCTCAACAGGATACATGGGCACTGAAGCTTTCTTT	CASSSTGYMGTEAFF
TRBJ1-1	TRBV28	TRBD1	NA	TGTGCCAGCAGTTTCTCAGGGGGCTCCGGGACTGAAGCTTTCTTT	CASSFSGGSGTEAFF
TRBJ2-1	TRBV10-3	TRBD2	NA	TGTGCCTCTTCAGGGGGACTAGCGGGTACTCACTACAATGAGCAGTTCTTC	CASSGGLAGTHYNEQFF
TRBJ1-2	TRBV6-1	TRBD1	NA	TGTGCCAGCAGTGCGGACAGGGGGCGGATTGGCTACACCTTC	CASSADRGRIGYTF
TRBJ2-1	TRBV5-1	NA	NA	TGCGCCAGCAGCTTGGCGGGAACTTACAATGAGCAGTTCTTC	CASSLAGTYNEQFF
TRBJ2-1	TRBV11-3	NA	NA	TGTGCCAGCAGCCCAGGTTCCCTATCCTACAATGAGCAGTTCTTC	CASSPGSLSYNEQFF